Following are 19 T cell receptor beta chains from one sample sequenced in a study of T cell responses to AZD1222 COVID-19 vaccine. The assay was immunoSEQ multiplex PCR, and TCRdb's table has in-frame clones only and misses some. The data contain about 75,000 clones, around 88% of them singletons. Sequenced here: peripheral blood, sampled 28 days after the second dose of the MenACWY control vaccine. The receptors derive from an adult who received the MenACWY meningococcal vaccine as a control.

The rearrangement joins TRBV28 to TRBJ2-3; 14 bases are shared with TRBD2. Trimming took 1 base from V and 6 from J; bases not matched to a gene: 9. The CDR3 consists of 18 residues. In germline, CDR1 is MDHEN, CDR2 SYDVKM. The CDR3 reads CASSLLTSGGARLDTQYF. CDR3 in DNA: TGTGCCAGCAGTTTATTGACTAGCGGGGGGGCTCGTTTGGATACGCAGTATTTT.

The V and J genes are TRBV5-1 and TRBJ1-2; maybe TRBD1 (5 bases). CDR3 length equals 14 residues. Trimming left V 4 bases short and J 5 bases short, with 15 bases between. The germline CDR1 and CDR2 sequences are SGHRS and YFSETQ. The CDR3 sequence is CASSRGPDEYGYTF. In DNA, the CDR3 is TGCGCCAGCAGCCGGGGCCCTGACGAGTATGGCTACACCTTC.

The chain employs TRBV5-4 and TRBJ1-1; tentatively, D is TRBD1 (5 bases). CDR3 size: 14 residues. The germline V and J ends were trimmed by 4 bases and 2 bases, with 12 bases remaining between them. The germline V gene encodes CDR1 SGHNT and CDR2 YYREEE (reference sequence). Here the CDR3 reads CASSTAGVNTEAFF. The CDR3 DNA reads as TGTGCCAGCAGCACCGCGGGGGTTAACACTGAAGCTTTCTTT.

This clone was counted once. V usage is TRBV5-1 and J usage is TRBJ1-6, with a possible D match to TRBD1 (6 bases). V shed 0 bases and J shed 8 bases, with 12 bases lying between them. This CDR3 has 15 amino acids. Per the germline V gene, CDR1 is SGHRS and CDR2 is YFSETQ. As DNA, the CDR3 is TGCGCCAGCAGCTTGGGAACGGACAGTTATTCACCCCTCCACTTT. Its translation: CASSLGTDSYSPLHF.

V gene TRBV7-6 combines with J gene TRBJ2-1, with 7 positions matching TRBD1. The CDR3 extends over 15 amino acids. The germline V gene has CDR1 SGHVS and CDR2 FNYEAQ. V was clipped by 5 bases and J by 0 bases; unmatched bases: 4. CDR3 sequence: CASSQTGSSYNEQFF. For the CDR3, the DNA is TGTGCCAGCAGCCAGACAGGGAGCTCCTACAATGAGCAGTTCTTC.

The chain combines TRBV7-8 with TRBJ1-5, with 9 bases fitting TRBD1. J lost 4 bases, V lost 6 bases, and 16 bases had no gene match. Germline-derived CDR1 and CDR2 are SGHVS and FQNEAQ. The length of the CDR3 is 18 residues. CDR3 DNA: TGTGCCAGCAGACTTCTCGGGGGCACAGGGGGCGTAAATCAGCCCCAGCATTTT. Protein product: CASRLLGGTGGVNQPQHF.

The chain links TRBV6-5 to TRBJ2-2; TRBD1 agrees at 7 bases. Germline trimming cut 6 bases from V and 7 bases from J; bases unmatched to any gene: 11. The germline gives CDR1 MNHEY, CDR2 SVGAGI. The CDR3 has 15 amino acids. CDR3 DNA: TGTGCCAGCAGACGACAGGGACCTGGAAGCGGGGAGCTGTTTTTT. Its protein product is CASRRQGPGSGELFF.

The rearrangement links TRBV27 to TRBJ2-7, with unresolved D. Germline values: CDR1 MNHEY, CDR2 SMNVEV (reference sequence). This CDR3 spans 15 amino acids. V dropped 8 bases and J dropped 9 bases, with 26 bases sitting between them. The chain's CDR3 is CASGMTWAAGSWQYF. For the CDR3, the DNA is TGTGCCAGCGGGATGACGTGGGCGGCAGGATCTTGGCAGTACTTC.

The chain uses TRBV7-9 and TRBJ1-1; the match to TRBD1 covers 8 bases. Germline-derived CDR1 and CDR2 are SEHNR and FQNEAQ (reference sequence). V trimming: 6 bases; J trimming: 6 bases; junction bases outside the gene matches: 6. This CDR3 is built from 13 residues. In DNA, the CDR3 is TGTGCCAGCAGACTGACAGGGGACTCTGAAGCTTTCTTT. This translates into CASRLTGDSEAFF.

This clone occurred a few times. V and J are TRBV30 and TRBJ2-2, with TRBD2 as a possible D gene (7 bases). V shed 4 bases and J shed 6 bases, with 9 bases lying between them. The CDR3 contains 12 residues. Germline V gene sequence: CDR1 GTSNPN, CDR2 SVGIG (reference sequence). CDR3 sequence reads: CAWKGGPGELFF. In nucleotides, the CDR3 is TGTGCCTGGAAGGGGGGGCCCGGGGAGCTGTTTTTT.

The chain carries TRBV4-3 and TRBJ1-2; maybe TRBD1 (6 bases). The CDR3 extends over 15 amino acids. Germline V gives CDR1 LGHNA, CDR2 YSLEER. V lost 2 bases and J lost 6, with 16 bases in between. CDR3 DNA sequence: TGCGCCAGCAGCCAAAGTTCGAGCAGGGGTAATGGCTACACCTTC. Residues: CASSQSSSRGNGYTF.

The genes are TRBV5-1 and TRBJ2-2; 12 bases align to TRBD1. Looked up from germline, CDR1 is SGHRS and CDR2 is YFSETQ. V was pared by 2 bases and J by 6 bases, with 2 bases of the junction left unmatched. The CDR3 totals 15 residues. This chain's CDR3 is CASSFGTGGPGELFF. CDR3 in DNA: TGCGCCAGCAGCTTCGGGACAGGGGGCCCCGGGGAGCTGTTTTTT.

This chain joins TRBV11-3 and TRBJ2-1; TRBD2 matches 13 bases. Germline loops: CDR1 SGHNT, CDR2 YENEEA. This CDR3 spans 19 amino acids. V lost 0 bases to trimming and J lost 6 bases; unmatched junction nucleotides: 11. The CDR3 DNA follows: TGTGCCAGCAGCTTAGAGCGTGGGACTAGCGGGGCGGTTGCCAATGAGCAGTTCTTC. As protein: CASSLERGTSGAVANEQFF.

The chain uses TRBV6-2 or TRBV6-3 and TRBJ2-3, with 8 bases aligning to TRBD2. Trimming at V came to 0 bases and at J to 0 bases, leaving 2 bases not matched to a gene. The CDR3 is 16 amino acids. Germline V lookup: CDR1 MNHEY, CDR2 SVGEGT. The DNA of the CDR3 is TGTGCCAGCAGTTACTCGGCGGGGGGTAGCACAGATACGCAGTATTTT. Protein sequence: CASSYSAGGSTDTQYF.

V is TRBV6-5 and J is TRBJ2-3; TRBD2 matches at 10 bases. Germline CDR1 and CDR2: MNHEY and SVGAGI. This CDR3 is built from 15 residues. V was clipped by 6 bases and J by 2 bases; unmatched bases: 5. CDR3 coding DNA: TGTGCCAGCAGCCTTGGACTAGCGGTCACAGATACGCAGTATTTT. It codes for CASSLGLAVTDTQYF.

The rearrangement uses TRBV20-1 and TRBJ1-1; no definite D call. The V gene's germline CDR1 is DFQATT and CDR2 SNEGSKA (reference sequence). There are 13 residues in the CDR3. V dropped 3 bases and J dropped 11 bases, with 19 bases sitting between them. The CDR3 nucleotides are TGCAGTGCTAGTAAACAGATCCAATACCCTGCTTTCTTT. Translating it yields CSASKQIQYPAFF.

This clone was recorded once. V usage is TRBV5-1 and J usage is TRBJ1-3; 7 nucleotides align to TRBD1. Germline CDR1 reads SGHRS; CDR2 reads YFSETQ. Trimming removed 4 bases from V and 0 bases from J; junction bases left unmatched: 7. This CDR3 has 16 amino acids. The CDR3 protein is CASSPRDSLSGNTIYF. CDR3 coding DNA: TGCGCCAGCAGCCCGAGGGACAGCCTCTCTGGAAACACCATATATTTT.

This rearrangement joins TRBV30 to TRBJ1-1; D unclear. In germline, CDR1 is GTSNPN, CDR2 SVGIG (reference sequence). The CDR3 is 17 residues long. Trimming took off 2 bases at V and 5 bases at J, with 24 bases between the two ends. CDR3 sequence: CAWSKEISWAQKTEAFF. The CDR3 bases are TGTGCCTGGAGTAAAGAAATATCGTGGGCTCAGAAAACTGAAGCTTTCTTT.

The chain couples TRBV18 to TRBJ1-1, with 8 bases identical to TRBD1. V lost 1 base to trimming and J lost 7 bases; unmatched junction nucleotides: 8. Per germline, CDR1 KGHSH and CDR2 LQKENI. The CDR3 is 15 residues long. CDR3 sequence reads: CASSPRQGNFGEAFF. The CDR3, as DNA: TGTGCCAGCTCACCACGACAGGGGAACTTTGGTGAAGCTTTCTTT.